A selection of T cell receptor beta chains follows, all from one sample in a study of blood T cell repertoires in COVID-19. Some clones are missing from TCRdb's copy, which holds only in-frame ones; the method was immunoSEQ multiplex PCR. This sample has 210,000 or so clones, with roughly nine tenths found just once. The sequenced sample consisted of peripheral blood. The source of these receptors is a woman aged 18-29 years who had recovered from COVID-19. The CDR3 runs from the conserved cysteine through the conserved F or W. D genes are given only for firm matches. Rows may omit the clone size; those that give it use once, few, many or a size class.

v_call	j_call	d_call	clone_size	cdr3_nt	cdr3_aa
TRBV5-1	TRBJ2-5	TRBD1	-	TGCGCCAGCAGGACAGGGGGGCGAGAGACCCAGTACTTC	CASRTGGRETQYF
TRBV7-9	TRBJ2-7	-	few	TGTGCCAGCAGCTTGGAGGGTTATAGCTCCTACGAGCAGTACTTC	CASSLEGYSSYEQYF
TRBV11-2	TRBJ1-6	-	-	TGTGCCAGCAGCTTAGAGGGAGGATATAATTCACCCCTCCACTTT	CASSLEGGYNSPLHF
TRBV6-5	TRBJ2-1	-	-	TGTGCCAGCAGGGGGGCCACCCCGGGCGGGGAGCAGTTCTTC	CASRGATPGGEQFF
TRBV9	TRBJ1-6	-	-	TGTGCCAGCAGCGTAGTTCAGGGGTGCAGTTCACCCCTCCACTTT	CASSVVQGCSSPLHF
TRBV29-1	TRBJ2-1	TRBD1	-	TGCAGCGGAGCCGGGACAGGGCACAACAATGAGCAGTTCTTC	CSGAGTGHNNEQFF
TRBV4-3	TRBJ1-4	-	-	TGCGCCAGCAGCCAAGATCTCCGTGAAAAACTGTTTTTT	CASSQDLREKLFF
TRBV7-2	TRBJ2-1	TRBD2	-	TGTGCCAGCAGCTTTGGACTAGCGCCCCTTCCCCAGTTCTTC	CASSFGLAPLPQFF
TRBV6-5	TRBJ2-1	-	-	TGTGCCAGCAGTTTGGAGGGCCGGCAGTTCTTC	CASSLEGRQFF
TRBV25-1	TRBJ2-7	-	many	TGTGCCAGCAGTCTGGGGGAGGGGGGCGAAAGGCAGTACTTC	CASSLGEGGERQYF
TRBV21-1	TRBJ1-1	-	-	TGTGCCAGCTTGAGTCTCGGTCCAGGGGACACTGAAGCTTTCTTT	CASLSLGPGDTEAFF
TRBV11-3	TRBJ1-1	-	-	TGTGCCAGCAGCCTATTGCCCTACACTGAAGCTTTCTTT	CASSLLPYTEAFF
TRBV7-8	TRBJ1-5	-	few	TGTGCCAGCAGCCGCGAGGGAAATCAGCCCCAGCATTTT	CASSREGNQPQHF
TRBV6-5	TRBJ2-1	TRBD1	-	TGTGCCAGCAGTTACAGGGGGCCCGGCAATGAGCAGTTCTTC	CASSYRGPGNEQFF
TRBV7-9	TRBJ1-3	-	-	TGTGCCAGCAGCCCGGGGTCTTCTGGAAACACCATATATTTT	CASSPGSSGNTIYF
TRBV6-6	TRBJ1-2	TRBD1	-	TGTGCCAGCAAAAATCAGGGGGCGGAATATGGCTACACCTTC	CASKNQGAEYGYTF
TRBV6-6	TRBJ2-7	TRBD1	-	TGTGCCAGCAGGTCCCAGGGGGACTCCTACGAGCAGTACTTC	CASRSQGDSYEQYF
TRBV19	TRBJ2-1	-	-	TGTGCCAGTAGTATCAGCAGGGGATCAGGCAATGAGCAGTTCTTC	CASSISRGSGNEQFF
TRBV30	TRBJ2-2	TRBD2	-	TGTGCCTGGAGTGTCGGCGGGAGTTGGACCGGGGAGCTGTTTTTT	CAWSVGGSWTGELFF
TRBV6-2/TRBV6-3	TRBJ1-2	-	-	TGTGCCAGCAGTTACTCCGGGGGGAGCTATGGCTACACCTTC	CASSYSGGSYGYTF
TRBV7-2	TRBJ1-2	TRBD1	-	TGTGCCAGCAGCTTAGCGGGACAGGGCGGGGATGGCTACACCTTC	CASSLAGQGGDGYTF
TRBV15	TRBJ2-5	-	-	TGTGCCACCAGCAGAGGGTTAGGCGGGGAGACCCAGTACTTC	CATSRGLGGETQYF
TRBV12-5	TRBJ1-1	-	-	TGTGCTAGTGGTTTGGTTGGCAGGGGTGAAGCTTTCTTT	CASGLVGRGEAFF
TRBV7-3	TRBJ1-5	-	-	TGTGCCAGCAACGGAGGAGGGCCGAATCAGCCCCAGCATTTT	CASNGGGPNQPQHF
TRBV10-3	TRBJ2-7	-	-	TGTGCCATCAGTGACGCGAACTTTCAGGGCTCCTACGAGCAGTACTTC	CAISDANFQGSYEQYF
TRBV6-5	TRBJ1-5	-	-	TGTGCCAGCAGTTCAGACAGCCTGAATCAGCCCCAGCATTTT	CASSSDSLNQPQHF
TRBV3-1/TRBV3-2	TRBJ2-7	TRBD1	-	TGTGCCAGCAGCCCGCCCCCCCCAGGGGGCGGCGAGCAGTACTTC	CASSPPPPGGGEQYF
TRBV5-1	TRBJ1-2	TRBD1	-	TGCGCCAGTACGACAGGGAAAGAAGGGGGCTACACCTTC	CASTTGKEGGYTF
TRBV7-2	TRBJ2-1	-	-	TGTGCCAGCAGCTTCTCGACGGGAAGCTCCTACAATGAGCAGTTCTTC	CASSFSTGSSYNEQFF
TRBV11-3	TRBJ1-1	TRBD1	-	TGTGCCAGCAGCCAAAGGACAGGGGGGCAGGGGGAAGCTTTCTTT	CASSQRTGGQGEAFF
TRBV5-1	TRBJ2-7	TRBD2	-	TGCGCCAGCTCAGGGACTAGCCGATCCTACGAGCAGTACTTC	CASSGTSRSYEQYF
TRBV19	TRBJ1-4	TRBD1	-	TGTGCCAGTAGTATTGGGACAGGTCTAGGAAAACTGTTTTTT	CASSIGTGLGKLFF
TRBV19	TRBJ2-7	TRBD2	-	TGTGCCAGTAGTTTCCTAGCGGGATCGGACGAGCAGTACTTC	CASSFLAGSDEQYF
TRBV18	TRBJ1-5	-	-	TGTGCCAGCTCACCTAACATATTCGAGGGTCATCCCCAGCATTTT	CASSPNIFEGHPQHF